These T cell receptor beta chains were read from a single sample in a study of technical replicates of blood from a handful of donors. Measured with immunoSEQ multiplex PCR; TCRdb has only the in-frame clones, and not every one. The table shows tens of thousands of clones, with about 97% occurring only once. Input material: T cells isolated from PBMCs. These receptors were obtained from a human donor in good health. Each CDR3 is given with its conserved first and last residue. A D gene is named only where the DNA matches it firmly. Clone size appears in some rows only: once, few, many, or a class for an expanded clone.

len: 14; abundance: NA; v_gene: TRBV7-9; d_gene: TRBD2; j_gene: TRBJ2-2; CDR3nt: TGTGCCAGCAGCCTGGGACTAGACACCGGGGAGCTGTTTTTT; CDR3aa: CASSLGLDTGELFF
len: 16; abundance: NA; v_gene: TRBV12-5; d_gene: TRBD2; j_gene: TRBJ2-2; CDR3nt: TGTGCTAGTGGTTTCGTAGCGGGAGGGAGCACCGGGGAGCTGTTTTTT; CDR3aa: CASGFVAGGSTGELFF
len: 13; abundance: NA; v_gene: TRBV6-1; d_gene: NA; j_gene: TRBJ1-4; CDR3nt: TGTGCCAGCAGGACAGCCCCTAATGAAAAACTGTTTTTT; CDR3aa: CASRTAPNEKLFF
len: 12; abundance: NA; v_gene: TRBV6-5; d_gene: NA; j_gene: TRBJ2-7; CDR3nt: TGTGCCAGCAGTTCCCCAGCGAGCGAGCAGTACTTC; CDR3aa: CASSSPASEQYF
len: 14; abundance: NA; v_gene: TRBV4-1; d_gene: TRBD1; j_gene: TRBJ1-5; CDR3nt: TGCGCCAGCAGCCAAGACAGGGGGCTAAAGCCCCAGCATTTT; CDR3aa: CASSQDRGLKPQHF
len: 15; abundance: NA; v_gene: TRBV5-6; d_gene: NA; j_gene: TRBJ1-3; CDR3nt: TGTGCCAGCAGCCTTGAGGGATATCGGGGAAACACCATATATTTT; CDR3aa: CASSLEGYRGNTIYF
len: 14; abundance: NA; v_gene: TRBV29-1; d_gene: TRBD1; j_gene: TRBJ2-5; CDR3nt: TGCAGCGTTGAGGACAGGGGGGTTCAAGAGACCCAGTACTTC; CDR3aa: CSVEDRGVQETQYF
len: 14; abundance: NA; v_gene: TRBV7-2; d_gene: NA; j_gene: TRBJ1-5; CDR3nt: TGTGCCAGCAGCTCCGGATCGGGGATCCAGCCCCAGCATTTT; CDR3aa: CASSSGSGIQPQHF
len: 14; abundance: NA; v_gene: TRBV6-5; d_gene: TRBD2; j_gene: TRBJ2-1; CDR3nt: TGTGCCAGCAGTTACATGGGAGGGTACAATGAGCAGTTCTTC; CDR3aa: CASSYMGGYNEQFF
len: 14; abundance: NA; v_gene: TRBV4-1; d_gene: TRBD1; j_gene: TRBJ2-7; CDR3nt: TGCGCCAGCAGCCCAAGACAGGGGTGGCACGAGCAGTACTTC; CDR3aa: CASSPRQGWHEQYF
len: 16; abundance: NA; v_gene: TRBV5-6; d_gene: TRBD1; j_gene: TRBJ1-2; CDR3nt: TGTGCCAGCAGCTTGGGCCCCCGACAGGGTGCCTATGGCTACACCTTC; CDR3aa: CASSLGPRQGAYGYTF
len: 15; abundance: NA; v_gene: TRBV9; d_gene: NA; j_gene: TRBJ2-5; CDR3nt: TGTGCCAGCAGCGCAACCCAGGGAATCATAGAGACCCAGTACTTC; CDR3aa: CASSATQGIIETQYF
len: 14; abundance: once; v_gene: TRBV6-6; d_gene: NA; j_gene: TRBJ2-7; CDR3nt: TGTGCCAGCAATCCAACAGGGGGGGTCTACGAGCAGTACTTC; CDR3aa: CASNPTGGVYEQYF
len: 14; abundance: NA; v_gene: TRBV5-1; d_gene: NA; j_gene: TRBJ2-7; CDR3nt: TGCGCCAGCAGCCTAGGGACATACACCTACGAGCAGTACTTC; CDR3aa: CASSLGTYTYEQYF
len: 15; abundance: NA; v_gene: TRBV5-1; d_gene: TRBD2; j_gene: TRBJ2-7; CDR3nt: TGCGCCAGCAGCCCCATGACTAGCGGGAGTGGGGAGCAGTACTTC; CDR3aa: CASSPMTSGSGEQYF
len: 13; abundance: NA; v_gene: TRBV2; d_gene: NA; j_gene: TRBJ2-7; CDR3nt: TGTGCCAGCTGCCGACAGCCCCTGGGCGAGCAGTACTTC; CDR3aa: CASCRQPLGEQYF
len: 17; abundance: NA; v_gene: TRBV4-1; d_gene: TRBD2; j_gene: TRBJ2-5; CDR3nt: TGCGCCAGCAGCCAAGATATACCGGGAGGGCCTCAAGAGACCCAGTACTTC; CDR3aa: CASSQDIPGGPQETQYF
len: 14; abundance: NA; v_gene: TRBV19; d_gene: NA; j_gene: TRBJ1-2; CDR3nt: TGTGCCAGTAGTATCGAGGTCTCTAACTATGGCTACACCTTC; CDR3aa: CASSIEVSNYGYTF
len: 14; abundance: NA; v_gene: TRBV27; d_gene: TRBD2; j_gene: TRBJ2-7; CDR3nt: TGTGCCAGCAGCCCCCTAGCGGCTCTCTACGAGCAGTACTTC; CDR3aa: CASSPLAALYEQYF
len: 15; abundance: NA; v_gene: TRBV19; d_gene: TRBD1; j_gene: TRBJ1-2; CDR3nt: TGTGCCAGTAGTATCAGAGGGGGCAGGGACTATGGCTACACCTTC; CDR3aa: CASSIRGGRDYGYTF
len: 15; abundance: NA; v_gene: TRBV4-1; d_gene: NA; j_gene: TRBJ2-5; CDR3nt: TGCGCCAGCAGCCAAGTTATAGCCAGAAAAGAGACCCAGTACTTC; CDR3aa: CASSQVIARKETQYF
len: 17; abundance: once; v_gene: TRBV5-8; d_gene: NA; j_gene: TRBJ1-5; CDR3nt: TGTGCCAGCAGCTTGGATTTTGGCGGCAGGGACAATCAGCCCCAGCATTTT; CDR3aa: CASSLDFGGRDNQPQHF
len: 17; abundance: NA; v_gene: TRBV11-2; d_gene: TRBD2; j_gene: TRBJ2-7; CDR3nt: TGTGCCAGCAGAGCCCCTAGCTTGGGCGGGAGGGCGTACGAGCAGTACTTC; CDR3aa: CASRAPSLGGRAYEQYF
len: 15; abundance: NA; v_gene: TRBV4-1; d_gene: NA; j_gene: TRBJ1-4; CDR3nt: TGCGCCAGCAGCCAAGGCCTGGGGGCGGAAGAAAAACTGTTTTTT; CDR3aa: CASSQGLGAEEKLFF
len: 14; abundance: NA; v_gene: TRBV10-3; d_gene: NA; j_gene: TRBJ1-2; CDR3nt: TGTGCCATCAGTGAGCAGCGGGGGACCTATGGCTACACCTTC; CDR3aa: CAISEQRGTYGYTF